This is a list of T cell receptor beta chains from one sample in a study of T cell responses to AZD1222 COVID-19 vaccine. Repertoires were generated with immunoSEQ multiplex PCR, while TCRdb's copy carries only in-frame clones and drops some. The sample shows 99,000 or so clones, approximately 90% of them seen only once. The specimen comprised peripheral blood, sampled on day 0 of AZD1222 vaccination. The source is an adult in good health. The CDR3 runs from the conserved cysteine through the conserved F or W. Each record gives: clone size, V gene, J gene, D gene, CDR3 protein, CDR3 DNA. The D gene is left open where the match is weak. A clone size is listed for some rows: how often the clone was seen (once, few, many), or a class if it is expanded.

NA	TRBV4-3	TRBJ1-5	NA	CASSQEALSTQPQHF	TGCGCCAGCAGCCAAGAGGCACTATCGACTCAGCCCCAGCATTTT
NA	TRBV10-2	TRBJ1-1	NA	CASSQAANTEAFF	TGCGCCAGCAGCCAGGCCGCGAACACTGAAGCTTTCTTT
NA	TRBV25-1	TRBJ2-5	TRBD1	CASSGRRDRIKETQYF	TGTGCCAGCAGTGGGCGCCGGGACAGGATAAAAGAGACCCAGTACTTC
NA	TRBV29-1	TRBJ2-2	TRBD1	CSARTGGNTGELFF	TGCAGCGCGAGGACAGGGGGAAACACCGGGGAGCTGTTTTTT
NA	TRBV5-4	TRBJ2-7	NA	CASSPTAAKSSYEQYF	TGTGCCAGCAGTCCCACAGCTGCAAAGTCCTCCTACGAGCAGTACTTC
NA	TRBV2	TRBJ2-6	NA	CASRVLGSGANVLTF	TGTGCCAGCAGAGTACTGGGCTCTGGGGCCAACGTCCTGACTTTC
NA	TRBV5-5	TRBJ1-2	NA	CASSSARDGYTF	TGTGCCAGCAGCTCCGCCCGGGATGGCTACACCTTC
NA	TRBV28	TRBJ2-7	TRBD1	CASSLLTGAGYEQYF	TGTGCCAGCAGTTTATTGACAGGGGCGGGTTACGAGCAGTACTTC
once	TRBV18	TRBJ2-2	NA	CASSPTDGSTGELFF	TGTGCCAGCTCACCAACCGACGGGAGCACCGGGGAGCTGTTTTTT
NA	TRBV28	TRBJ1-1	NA	CASSFPTEAFF	TGTGCCAGCAGTTTCCCCACTGAAGCTTTCTTT
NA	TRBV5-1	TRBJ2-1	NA	CASTAGSSYNEQFF	TGCGCCAGCACGGCGGGGAGCTCCTACAATGAGCAGTTCTTC
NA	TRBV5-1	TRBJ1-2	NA	CASSLEGFVDGYTF	TGCGCCAGCAGCTTGGAGGGGTTCGTGGATGGCTACACCTTC
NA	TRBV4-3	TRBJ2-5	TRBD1	CARPRRQGQETQYF	TGCGCCCGCCCCCGGAGACAGGGCCAAGAGACCCAGTACTTC
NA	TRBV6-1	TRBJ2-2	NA	CASSEYQGGTGELFF	TGTGCCAGCAGTGAATATCAGGGCGGCACCGGGGAGCTGTTTTTT
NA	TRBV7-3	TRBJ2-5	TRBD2	CASSPAGGPIRETQYF	TGTGCCAGCAGTCCTGCGGGAGGGCCGATCCGAGAGACCCAGTACTTC
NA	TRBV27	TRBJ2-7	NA	CASRSLFAPYEQYF	TGTGCCAGCCGCTCCCTTTTTGCCCCCTACGAGCAGTACTTC
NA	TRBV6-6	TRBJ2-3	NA	CASSPNEASQYF	TGTGCCAGCAGCCCGAACGAGGCCTCGCAGTATTTT
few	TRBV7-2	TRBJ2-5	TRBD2	CASSLSGTSRETQYF	TGTGCCAGCAGCTTAAGTGGGACTAGTAGAGAGACCCAGTACTTC
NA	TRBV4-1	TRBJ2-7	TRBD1	CASSPGTGGYEQYF	TGCGCCAGCAGCCCTGGGACAGGGGGCTACGAGCAGTACTTC
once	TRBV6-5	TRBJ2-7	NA	CASTKTGNYEQYF	TGTGCCAGCACCAAGACAGGAAACTACGAGCAGTACTTC
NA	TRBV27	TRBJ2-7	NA	CASSLGPHRDSSYEQYF	TGTGCCAGCAGTTTAGGTCCCCACAGGGATTCCTCCTACGAGCAGTACTTC
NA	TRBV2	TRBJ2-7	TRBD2	CASSGLAAGSYEQYF	TGTGCCAGCAGTGGGCTAGCGGCCGGGTCCTACGAGCAGTACTTC
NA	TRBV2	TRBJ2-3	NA	CASGQSGITDTQYF	TGTGCCAGCGGACAATCGGGAATCACAGATACGCAGTATTTT
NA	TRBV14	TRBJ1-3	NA	CASSQVLGNTIYF	TGTGCCAGCAGCCAAGTTCTTGGAAACACCATATATTTT
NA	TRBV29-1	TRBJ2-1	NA	CSVETGYNYNEQFF	TGCAGCGTTGAAACGGGGTATAACTACAATGAGCAGTTCTTC
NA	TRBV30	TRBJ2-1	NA	CSLGGSYNEQFF	TGTTCACTAGGGGGCTCCTACAATGAGCAGTTCTTC
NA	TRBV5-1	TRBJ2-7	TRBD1	CASREGTDFYEQYF	TGCGCCAGCCGTGAGGGGACAGATTTCTACGAGCAGTACTTC
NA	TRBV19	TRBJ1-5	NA	CASSLSVSNQPQHF	TGTGCCAGTAGCTTGTCGGTTAGCAATCAGCCCCAGCATTTT
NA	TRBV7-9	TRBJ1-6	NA	CASSWAGRNSPLHF	TGTGCCAGCAGTTGGGCAGGGCGGAATTCACCCCTCCACTTT
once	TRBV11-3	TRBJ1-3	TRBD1	CASSLGADRGRGNTIYF	TGTGCCAGCAGCTTAGGCGCGGACAGGGGGAGGGGAAACACCATATATTTT
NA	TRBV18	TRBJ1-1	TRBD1	CASSPDRAEAFF	TGTGCCAGCTCCCCCGACAGGGCTGAAGCTTTCTTT
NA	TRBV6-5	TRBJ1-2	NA	CASTEGMVVDYGYTF	TGTGCCAGCACCGAAGGAATGGTAGTCGACTATGGCTACACCTTC